The rows below give T cell receptor beta chains drawn from one sample of a study of shared clonotypes between healthy human individuals. Sequencing was performed with immunoSEQ multiplex PCR; in TCRdb, only in-frame clones are kept and a portion is missing. The sample carries about 2 million clones, about 95% recorded once. The sequencing input was naive CD8+ T cells sorted from blood. The source is a man younger than 35 in good health. CDR3s include the opening cysteine and the closing phenylalanine or tryptophan. The order of the fields is J gene, D gene, clone size, V gene, CDR3 DNA, CDR3 protein. A D gene is named only where the DNA matches it firmly. The size entry is marked missing in some rows and otherwise reads once, few, many or a size class.

TRBJ1-3,.,.,TRBV4-1,TGCGCCAGCAGCCAAGATAGAGGGTCTGGAAACACCATATATTTT,CASSQDRGSGNTIYF
TRBJ2-3,.,.,TRBV9,TGTGCCAGCAGCCCCCACCTAGAACCCTCAGGAGCAGATACGCAGTATTTT,CASSPHLEPSGADTQYF
TRBJ2-7,.,.,TRBV5-1,TGCGCCAGCAGCTTGGAAGGGTACGAGCAGTACTTC,CASSLEGYEQYF
TRBJ2-1,.,.,TRBV27,TGTGCCAGCAGTTTAGGGAGCTCCTACAATGAGCAGTTCTTC,CASSLGSSYNEQFF
TRBJ1-1,.,.,TRBV19,TGTGCCAGTAGTATATGGTACAGCCACACTGAAGCTTTCTTT,CASSIWYSHTEAFF
TRBJ2-5,.,.,TRBV28,TGTGCCAGCAGTAGACGAAACCAAGAGACCCAGTACTTC,CASSRRNQETQYF
TRBJ2-5,TRBD1,.,TRBV28,TGTGCCAGCAGTTTGTGGGCAGGGGGATCCCATGGGGAGACCCAGTACTTC,CASSLWAGGSHGETQYF
TRBJ2-2,.,.,TRBV28,TGTGCCAGCAGTATTAGGGCCCTGGGGACCGGGGAGCTGTTTTTT,CASSIRALGTGELFF
TRBJ2-6,.,.,TRBV19,TGTGCCAGTAGTATGGGTCAGATCTCTGGGGCCAACGTCCTGACTTTC,CASSMGQISGANVLTF
TRBJ2-3,TRBD2,.,TRBV9,TGTGCCAGCAGCGTAGGAGCGGGGTCTAGCACAGATACGCAGTATTTT,CASSVGAGSSTDTQYF
TRBJ1-5,TRBD1,.,TRBV28,TGTGCCAGCGTCGTAGGGGGACAGGGGTCCCTCCGGCCGCCCCAGCATTTT,CASVVGGQGSLRPPQHF
TRBJ1-2,.,few,TRBV6-1,TGTGCCAGCAGTGAAGCGGGGCACTATGGCTACACCTTC,CASSEAGHYGYTF
TRBJ2-7,.,.,TRBV30,TGTGCCTGGAGTGCCTGGGGGGCAGTTAATTACGAGCAGTACTTC,CAWSAWGAVNYEQYF
TRBJ2-7,.,.,TRBV19,TGTGCCAGTAGTAAGAAGGAGGGATACTACGAGCAGTACTTC,CASSKKEGYYEQYF
TRBJ2-2,TRBD1,.,TRBV6-5,TGTGCCAGCACCAACGGACAGGTTAACACCGGGGAGCTGTTTTTT,CASTNGQVNTGELFF
TRBJ2-7,.,.,TRBV4-1,TGCGCCAGCAGCCAAGTGGGAGCCGGCGAGCAGTACTTC,CASSQVGAGEQYF
TRBJ2-2,TRBD2,.,TRBV7-3,TGTGCCAGCAGCTCGGGACTAGGCGGCGGGGAGCTGTTTTTT,CASSSGLGGGELFF
TRBJ2-7,TRBD1,.,TRBV7-9,TGTGCCAGCAGTCGACAGGGGGGGGTGCAGTACTTC,CASSRQGGVQYF
TRBJ2-2,.,.,TRBV13,TGTGCCAGCAGCTTAATAGGACTTCTAGGTACCGGGGAGCTGTTTTTT,CASSLIGLLGTGELFF
TRBJ2-7,.,.,TRBV27,TGTGCCAGCAGTCCTACCGTGGCGGGAAGTTACGAGCAGTACTTC,CASSPTVAGSYEQYF